Reported below is one TCR beta chain. Noted time point: recipient sample about 28 days before transplant, after cytoreduction. These data originate in a study of T cell clonotyping in hematopoietic cell transplantation. The overall study: Recipient samples before transplant were obtained post-cytoreduction.

TCRdb's table, derived via immunoSEQ multiplex PCR, lists solely in-frame clones and lacks some. The table records about 49,000 clones, more than 75% of them present only once. The CDR3 loop spans 15 amino acids. Germline CDR1 SGHAT, CDR2 FQNNGV. Trimming removed 3 bases from V and 6 bases from J, with 14 bases in between. The source was peripheral blood mononuclear cells, collected before stem cell transplant. This sequence joins TRBV11-2 and TRBJ2-2; weak D call: TRBD1 (5 bases). This TCR came from a man between 60 and 70 years old with biphenotypic leukemia. Some clones in this sample may be carry-over from other donors' samples. CDR3 DNA sequence: TGTGCCAGCAGCTTCTTGATCCAGGGATCCGGGGAGCTGTTTTTT. Encoded protein: CASSFLIQGSGELFF.